What follows are 28 T cell receptor beta chains derived from one specimen sequenced in a study of T cell responses to AZD1222 COVID-19 vaccine. The table came from immunoSEQ multiplex PCR; TCRdb's copy has only in-frame clones and leaves some out. The data contain roughly 150,000 clones, more than 75% of them singletons. The sample here was peripheral blood, taken 28 days after the second AZD1222 dose. The receptors shown here come from an adult who received the AZD1222 COVID-19 vaccine.

The genes are TRBV5-4 and TRBJ2-7; TRBD1 is a possible D gene (6 bases). CDR3 length: 15 amino acids. V shed 4 bases and J shed 0 bases, with 14 bases lying between them. Germline V gives CDR1 SGHNT, CDR2 YYREEE (reference sequence). The CDR3 region has the DNA TGTGCCAGCAGCCTGGGGGCGGCCGGCTCCTACGAGCAGTACTTC. Translation gives CASSLGAAGSYEQYF.

This chain links TRBV6-6 with TRBJ1-1; the match to TRBD1 covers 7 bases. Germline CDR1 MNHNY, CDR2 SVGAGI (reference sequence). With 4 bases clipped from V and 4 bases from J, the junction kept 3 bases outside the gene matches. This CDR3 is 13 amino acids long. CDR3 in amino acids: CASSSTGATEAFF. The CDR3 nucleotides read TGTGCCAGCAGTTCTACAGGGGCCACTGAAGCTTTCTTT.

The rearrangement links TRBV4-2 to TRBJ2-1, with 8 positions matching TRBD2. The germline gives CDR1 LGHNA, CDR2 YNFKEQ. V lost 0 bases to trimming and J lost 6 bases; unmatched junction nucleotides: 4. This CDR3 has 15 residues. In DNA, the CDR3 is TGTGCCAGCAGCCAAGAGTCTAGCGGGCGCAATGAGCAGTTCTTC. Protein product: CASSQESSGRNEQFF.

This chain joins TRBV7-2 and TRBJ2-1; weak D call: TRBD2 (5 bases). The V gene lost 1 base and the J gene lost 6 bases, with 13 bases spanning the gap. CDR3 size: 15 residues. Germline V gene sequence: CDR1 SGHTA, CDR2 FQGNSA. The CDR3 loop is CASSLVSSRGNEQFF. Here the CDR3 DNA reads TGTGCCAGCAGCTTAGTTTCTAGCCGCGGCAATGAGCAGTTCTTC.

In this sample, this clone turned up once. This chain uses TRBV18 with TRBJ2-7, with 7 nucleotides matching TRBD2. CDR3 length: 14 residues. Germline CDR1 KGHSH, CDR2 LQKENI. Trimming at V came to 5 bases and at J to 4 bases, leaving 8 bases not matched to a gene. CDR3 in amino acids: CASSSGTNLYEQYF. The CDR3, as DNA: TGTGCCAGCTCATCCGGGACTAACCTATACGAGCAGTACTTC.

The genes are TRBV29-1 and TRBJ2-1; the match to TRBD2 covers 7 bases. CDR1 is SQVTM, CDR2 ANQGSEA, per germline. With V trimmed by 2 bases and J by 2 bases, 6 bases remained unmatched. This CDR3 comprises 15 residues. CDR3 residues: CSVESWAGAYNEQFF. In DNA form, the CDR3 reads TGCAGCGTTGAATCCTGGGCGGGGGCCTACAATGAGCAGTTCTTC.

V is TRBV6-6 and J is TRBJ2-7, with TRBD2 identical over 7 bases. The V segment lost 0 bases and the J segment 5 bases; nucleotides outside the gene matches: 4. Germline V gene sequence: CDR1 MNHNY, CDR2 SVGAGI (reference sequence). This CDR3 comprises 14 residues. CDR3 in amino acids: CASSYSQGGHEQYF. The CDR3 bases are TGTGCCAGCAGTTACTCCCAGGGAGGGCACGAGCAGTACTTC.

The chain recombines TRBV5-1 with TRBJ2-7; D is perhaps TRBD1 (5 bases). The CDR3 spans 16 residues. The V and J ends lost 1 base and 0 bases respectively, with 14 bases between them. Germline assignment: CDR1 SGHRS and CDR2 YFSETQ. CDR3 sequence: CASSLKGAGVSYEQYF. The CDR3 DNA reads TGCGCCAGCAGCTTGAAAGGGGCAGGAGTCTCCTACGAGCAGTACTTC.

V is TRBV5-1 and J is TRBJ2-1; no firm D call. Germline V gene data show CDR1 as SGHRS and CDR2 as YFSETQ. The CDR3 runs 14 residues. Deletions cut 4 bases from V and 9 bases from J, with 17 bases between. The CDR3 loop reads CASSLVFGTGEQFF. The CDR3 DNA reads TGCGCCAGCAGCCTGGTCTTTGGTACGGGTGAGCAGTTCTTC.

This chain joins TRBV28 and TRBJ1-2, with D perhaps matching TRBD1 (6 bases). V lost 4 bases and J lost 5, with 8 bases in between. Per germline, CDR1 MDHEN and CDR2 SYDVKM. This CDR3 comprises 12 residues. CDR3 loop: CASSSQGYGYTF. In DNA form, the CDR3 reads TGTGCCAGCAGTTCACAGGGATATGGCTACACCTTC.

This clone was picked up one time. V gene TRBV7-8 combines with J gene TRBJ2-1; 13 nucleotides line up with TRBD2. The CDR3 has 14 amino acids. Germline values: CDR1 SGHVS, CDR2 FQNEAQ. J lost 9 bases, V lost 5 bases, and 4 bases had no gene match. The CDR3 bases are TGTGCCAGCAGCCCTAGGACTAGCGGGGGTGAGCAGTTCTTC. Protein sequence: CASSPRTSGGEQFF.

This chain joins TRBV29-1 and TRBJ2-2, with no clear D. The CDR3 loop spans 11 amino acids. V lost 4 bases to trimming and J lost 6 bases, with 6 bases between them. CDR1 is SQVTM and CDR2 is ANQGSEA in the germline V gene. This CDR3 reads CSVGSPGELFF. For the CDR3, the DNA is TGCAGCGTTGGATCGCCCGGGGAGCTGTTTTTT.

The V call is TRBV2, the J call TRBJ2-2; no reliable D call. CDR1 SNHLY and CDR2 FYNNEI come from the germline V gene. The CDR3 has 11 amino acids. Trimming took off 6 bases at V and 6 bases at J, with 5 bases between the two ends. The CDR3 nucleotides read TGTGCCAGCAGACGCCCCGGGGAGCTGTTTTTT. This translates into CASRRPGELFF. Full variable domain (outside the CDR3, taken from reference TRBV2 and TRBJ2-2): EPEVTQTPSHQVTQMGQEVILRCVPISNHLYFYWYRQILGQKVEFLVSFYNNEISEKSEIFDDQFSVERPDGSNFTLKIRSTKLEDSAMYFCASRRPGELFFGEGSRLTVL.

J is TRBJ2-2 and V is TRBV5-6; 9 bases match TRBD1. V shed 3 bases and J 6 bases; nucleotides not matched to a gene: 6. CDR3 length equals 15 residues. Germline values: CDR1 SGHDT, CDR2 YYEEEE. The CDR3 bases are TGTGCCAGCAGCTCCGGGACAGGGTATCCCGGGGAGCTGTTTTTT. Amino acid sequence: CASSSGTGYPGELFF.

This sequence joins TRBV14 and TRBJ1-3, with TRBD1 matching over 8 bases. The germline gives CDR1 SGHDN, CDR2 FVKESK. The V gene end was trimmed by 4 bases and the J gene end by 0 bases; junction bases not matched to a gene: 5. This CDR3 contains 16 residues. CDR3 region: CASSLGQGYSGNTIYF. CDR3 coding DNA: TGTGCCAGCAGCCTCGGACAGGGCTACTCTGGAAACACCATATATTTT.

This sequence joins TRBV5-4 and TRBJ1-4; 9 positions agree with TRBD1. The CDR3 extends over 18 amino acids. The J segment lost 3 bases and the V segment lost 4 bases, leaving 13 bases of the junction unmatched. Germline-derived CDR1 and CDR2 are SGHNT and YYREEE (reference sequence). CDR3 sequence reads: CASSKGQGGPGANEKLFF. The DNA of the CDR3 is TGTGCCAGCAGCAAGGGACAGGGAGGCCCCGGGGCTAATGAAAAACTGTTTTTT.

This clone appeared a single time. The chain uses TRBV6-6 and TRBJ1-1; perhaps TRBD1 as D (5 bases). Germline loops: CDR1 MNHNY, CDR2 SVGAGI (reference sequence). V dropped 6 bases and J dropped 0 bases, with 8 bases sitting between them. There are 13 residues in the CDR3. The CDR3 region is CASRKGVNTEAFF. The DNA of the CDR3 is TGTGCCAGCAGAAAAGGGGTGAACACTGAAGCTTTCTTT.

The chain employs TRBV9 and TRBJ2-5; possible D gene TRBD2, 5 bases. V was pared by 3 bases and J by 2 bases, with 14 bases between. This CDR3 contains 15 residues. Germline V lookup: CDR1 SGDLS, CDR2 YYNGEE. The CDR3 spells CASSASRGAQETQYF. The CDR3 nucleotides are TGTGCCAGCAGCGCCTCTCGGGGTGCTCAAGAGACCCAGTACTTC.

The chain carries TRBV7-8 and TRBJ2-7; 8 positions agree with TRBD2. From germline, CDR1 is SGHVS and CDR2 FQNEAQ. V shed 4 bases, J shed 4 bases, and the junction held 3 bases outside the gene matches. The CDR3 sequence is 13 residues long. CDR3 protein: CASSYSSGYEQYF. CDR3 in DNA: TGTGCCAGCAGCTATTCTAGCGGGTACGAGCAGTACTTC. Filled out from reference TRBV7-8 and TRBJ2-7, the complete variable domain reads GAGVSQSPRYKVAKRGQDVALRCDPISGHVSLFWYQQALGQGPEFLTYFQNEAQLDKSGLPSDRFFAERPEGSVSTLKIQRTQQEDSAVYLCASSYSSGYEQYFGPGTRLTVT.

The chain is built from TRBV7-2 and TRBJ2-1; D perhaps matches TRBD2 (5 bases). CDR1 and CDR2 (germline): SGHTA, FQGNSA. The CDR3 is 16 amino acids. Between the trimmed V and J ends, which lost 6 bases and 10 bases, there was a span of 25 bases. The CDR3 loop reads CASSRWAEGSVGEQFF. The CDR3 DNA sequence: TGTGCCAGCAGTCGATGGGCCGAGGGTAGCGTGGGGGAGCAGTTCTTC.

In its sample, this clone was seen a few times. The chain carries TRBV28 and TRBJ1-5, with TRBD1 as a possible D gene (6 bases). Deletions cut 6 bases from V and 2 bases from J, with 17 bases between. Germline V gene lookup returns CDR1 MDHEN and CDR2 SYDVKM. The CDR3 is made up of 16 amino acids. The CDR3: CASSYEQGLGNQPQHF. The CDR3 DNA sequence: TGTGCCAGCAGCTATGAACAGGGTTTGGGCAATCAGCCCCAGCATTTT.

The chain carries TRBV4-3 and TRBJ1-1; D unresolved. V was pared by 4 bases and J by 0 bases, with 6 bases between. The CDR3 totals 13 residues. CDR1 and CDR2 from the germline V gene are LGHNA and YSLEER. The CDR3 reads CASSPLVNTEAFF. DNA for the CDR3: TGCGCCAGCAGCCCTTTAGTGAACACTGAAGCTTTCTTT.

The chain is built from TRBV28 and TRBJ1-1; D perhaps matches TRBD1 (5 bases). CDR1 and CDR2 from the germline V gene are MDHEN and SYDVKM. Trimming stripped 2 bases from V and 5 bases from J, with 12 bases between. The CDR3 is 14 amino acids. The CDR3, as DNA: TGTGCCAGCAGTTTACCAGGGAGAAGGACTGAAGCTTTCTTT. Protein product: CASSLPGRRTEAFF. The full variable domain, completed using reference TRBV28 and TRBJ1-1, is DVKVTQSSRYLVKRTGEKVFLECVQDMDHENMFWYRQDPGLGLRLIYFSYDVKMKEKGDIPEGYSVSREKKERFSLILESASTNQTSMYLCASSLPGRRTEAFFGQGTRLTVV.

This clone came up once. The chain employs TRBV4-3 and TRBJ2-1; TRBD2 aligns across 13 bases. CDR3 length: 20 residues. From germline, CDR1 is LGHNA and CDR2 YSLEER. The junction had 11 bases not matched to a gene; V was cut back by 3 bases and J by 0 bases. The CDR3 DNA sequence: TGCGCCAGCAGCCACTCCCACGGACTAGCGGGAGCCCGCTCCTACAATGAGCAGTTCTTC. Translated: CASSHSHGLAGARSYNEQFF.

The rearrangement links TRBV27 to TRBJ2-7, with D perhaps matching TRBD1 (5 bases). V shed 3 bases and J shed 2 bases, with 8 bases lying between them. Per germline, CDR1 MNHEY and CDR2 SMNVEV (reference sequence). The CDR3 runs to 13 residues. Written as DNA, the CDR3 is TGTGCCAGCAGTTTCAGGGCCGCCTACGAGCAGTACTTC. Its protein is CASSFRAAYEQYF.

The rearrangement joins TRBV7-2 to TRBJ2-2; a weak D match, TRBD2 (6 bases). The ends were cut back, 0 bases at V and 5 bases at J, with 13 bases in the middle. Germline CDR1 and CDR2: SGHTA and FQGNSA. This CDR3 is 16 amino acids long. The chain's CDR3 is CASSLAGGRGTGELFF. In DNA form, the CDR3 reads TGTGCCAGCAGCTTAGCTGGAGGGCGGGGAACCGGGGAGCTGTTTTTT.

This chain uses TRBV19 with TRBJ1-1; maybe TRBD1 (5 bases). The V gene lost 4 bases and the J gene lost 7 bases, with 13 bases spanning the gap. Per germline, CDR1 LNHDA and CDR2 SQIVND (reference sequence). The CDR3 sequence is 13 residues long. The CDR3 sequence: CASSKTALNEAFF. The CDR3 DNA sequence: TGTGCCAGTAGTAAGACAGCGCTTAATGAAGCTTTCTTT.

The J gene is TRBJ1-4, the V gene TRBV28; D may be TRBD1 (5 bases). This CDR3 spans 14 amino acids. With 5 bases removed from V and 5 bases from J, the gap between germline ends came to 12 bases. Germline V gives CDR1 MDHEN, CDR2 SYDVKM. CDR3 sequence reads: CASSRTRLNEKLFF. The CDR3, as DNA: TGTGCCAGCAGTCGGACACGGCTCAATGAAAAACTGTTTTTT. The entire variable domain, with the rest obtained from reference TRBV28 and TRBJ1-4, is as follows: DVKVTQSSRYLVKRTGEKVFLECVQDMDHENMFWYRQDPGLGLRLIYFSYDVKMKEKGDIPEGYSVSREKKERFSLILESASTNQTSMYLCASSRTRLNEKLFFGSGTQLSVL.